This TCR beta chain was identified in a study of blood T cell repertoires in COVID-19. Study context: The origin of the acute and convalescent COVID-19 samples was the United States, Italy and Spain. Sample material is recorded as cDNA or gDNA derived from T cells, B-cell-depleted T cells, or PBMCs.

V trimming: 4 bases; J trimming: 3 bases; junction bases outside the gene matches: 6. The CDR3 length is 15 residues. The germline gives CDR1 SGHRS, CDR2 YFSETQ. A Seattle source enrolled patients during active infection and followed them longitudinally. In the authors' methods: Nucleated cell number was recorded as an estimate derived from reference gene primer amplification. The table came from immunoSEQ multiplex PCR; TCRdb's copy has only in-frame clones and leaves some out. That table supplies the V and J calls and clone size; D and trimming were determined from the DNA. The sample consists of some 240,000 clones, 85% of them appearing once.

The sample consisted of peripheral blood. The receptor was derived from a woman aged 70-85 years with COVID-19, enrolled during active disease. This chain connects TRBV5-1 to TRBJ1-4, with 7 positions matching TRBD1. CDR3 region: CASSTQGSANEKLFF. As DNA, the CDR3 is TGCGCCAGCAGCACACAGGGGTCCGCTAATGAAAAACTGTTTTTT.